This T cell receptor beta chain was profiled in a study of Ad26.COV2.S vaccination and SARS-CoV-2 variants. Study at large: In the study, Ad26.COV2.S was injected intramuscularly once, or twice 56 days apart.

Study-wide results and caveats: Analyses of TCR breadth and depth may have underestimated total T cell responses. Comparable non-spike TCR breadth was observed in vaccine and placebo recipients.

Treatment here: 15 to 20 received Ad26.COV2.S at low or high dose, single or two shots; about 5 received placebo; per-sample allocation not given. At day 63 after the first vaccine or placebo injection, samples were drawn. This vaccine is an Ad26 vector that expresses the Wuhan-strain SARS-CoV-2 spike. A word on this clone: Its antigen is unknown. The same CDR3 can be traced to other DNA sequences in this sample.

Germline CDR1 reads MNHEY; CDR2 reads SVGEGT. V was pared by 2 bases and J by 3 bases, with 3 bases between. The CDR3 covers 12 residues. Generated by immunoSEQ multiplex PCR, the TCRdb table keeps only in-frame clones and is missing some. Of hundreds of thousands of clones in the sample, 75% to 90% were seen once. The sample consisted of peripheral blood, taken in a trial of Ad26.COV2.S vaccine versus placebo. V usage is TRBV6-2 or TRBV6-3 and J usage is TRBJ2-3; no clear D gene. The receptor was isolated from a person aged 18-60 years who received the Ad26.COV2.S COVID-19 vaccine or a placebo. The CDR3 bases are TGTGCCAGCAGTTACCCTACAGATACGCAGTATTTT. Protein product: CASSYPTDTQYF.